These T cell receptor beta chains were read from a single sample in a study of technical replicates of blood from a few donors. Profiled with immunoSEQ multiplex PCR; TCRdb holds only in-frame clones, not every one. The sample lists tens of thousands of clones, about 97% seen once, with approximately 0.18% in the top ten. What was sequenced was T cells isolated from PBMCs. These receptors were taken from a human donor in good health. CDR3s include the opening cysteine and the closing phenylalanine or tryptophan. D genes are given only for firm matches. Not every row has a clone size; where given, it reads once, few, many or a size class.

d_call,clone_size,j_call,v_call,cdr3_aa,cdr3_nt
-,-,TRBJ2-1,TRBV9,CASSQLMTERWGLQFF,TGTGCCAGCAGCCAACTTATGACGGAACGATGGGGGCTTCAGTTCTTC
-,-,TRBJ2-6,TRBV19,CASGGRWVSGANVLTF,TGTGCCAGTGGGGGCAGGTGGGTTTCTGGGGCCAACGTCCTGACTTTC
TRBD1,-,TRBJ2-7,TRBV27,CASSFTGEITQFPYEQYF,TGTGCCAGCAGTTTCACAGGGGAGATAACCCAATTTCCCTACGAGCAGTACTTC
-,-,TRBJ1-6,TRBV27,CASSLAGNSPLHF,TGTGCCAGCAGTTTAGCGGGGAATTCACCCCTCCACTTT
-,-,TRBJ2-4,TRBV11-2,CASSPQRGAKNIQYF,TGTGCCAGCTCCCCCCAGAGAGGGGCCAAAAACATTCAGTACTTC
-,-,TRBJ1-2,TRBV2,CASSEIKGLAEGYTF,TGTGCCAGCAGTGAAATCAAGGGGCTGGCAGAGGGCTACACCTTC
TRBD1,-,TRBJ1-2,TRBV29-1,CSVEDGDRGRGYTF,TGCAGCGTTGAAGATGGGGACAGGGGACGCGGCTACACCTTC
TRBD1,-,TRBJ2-1,TRBV18,CASSPLDRGIYNEQFF,TGTGCCAGCTCACCGTTGGACAGGGGAATCTACAATGAGCAGTTCTTC
-,-,TRBJ2-1,TRBV6-5,CASRRQSYNEQFF,TGTGCCAGCAGACGACAGTCCTACAATGAGCAGTTCTTC
-,-,TRBJ1-1,TRBV7-2,CASSLGGWTEAFF,TGTGCCAGCAGCTTAGGGGGCTGGACTGAAGCTTTCTTT
TRBD2,-,TRBJ2-5,TRBV5-4,CASSIGLAPPSKETQYF,TGTGCCAGCAGCATAGGACTAGCTCCGCCGAGTAAAGAGACCCAGTACTTC
-,-,TRBJ1-2,TRBV20-1,CSARLLSGYTF,TGCAGTGCTAGACTACTTTCCGGCTACACCTTC
TRBD2,-,TRBJ2-7,TRBV28,CASSFWWTSGNYEQYF,TGTGCCAGCAGTTTCTGGTGGACTAGCGGGAACTACGAGCAGTACTTC
-,-,TRBJ2-1,TRBV9,CASSESGYEQFF,TGTGCCAGCAGCGAATCCGGGTATGAGCAGTTCTTC
TRBD2,-,TRBJ2-7,TRBV4-2,CASSHSTGGNYEQYF,TGTGCCAGCAGCCATTCTACGGGAGGGAACTACGAGCAGTACTTC
-,-,TRBJ1-1,TRBV9,CASSVGAGNTEAFF,TGTGCCAGCAGCGTAGGGGCAGGGAACACTGAAGCTTTCTTT
TRBD2,-,TRBJ2-5,TRBV5-1,CASSTGTSVDVGETQYF,TGCGCCAGCAGCACCGGGACTAGCGTGGATGTGGGGGAGACCCAGTACTTC
TRBD1,-,TRBJ2-7,TRBV7-3,CASSLTGAGTGAYEQYF,TGTGCCAGCAGCTTAACAGGGGCCGGGACAGGAGCCTACGAGCAGTACTTC
-,-,TRBJ1-1,TRBV6-5,CASIRGGTEAFF,TGTGCCAGCATCCGGGGGGGGACTGAAGCTTTCTTT
-,-,TRBJ2-7,TRBV5-4,CASSHPQGRYEQYF,TGTGCCAGCAGCCATCCACAGGGCCGATACGAGCAGTACTTC
TRBD1,-,TRBJ1-2,TRBV2,CASSEPKTHGTAYGYTF,TGTGCCAGCAGTGAACCTAAAACCCACGGGACAGCCTATGGCTACACCTTC
TRBD2,-,TRBJ2-2,TRBV5-1,CASSLAGLAGAGELFF,TGCGCCAGCAGCTTGGCCGGACTAGCGGGGGCCGGGGAGCTGTTTTTT
-,-,TRBJ1-2,TRBV7-9,CASSLGADSYGYTF,TGTGCCAGCAGCTTAGGGGCAGATTCCTATGGCTACACCTTC
TRBD1,-,TRBJ2-3,TRBV7-9,CASSLGDREADTQYF,TGTGCCAGCAGCTTAGGGGACAGGGAGGCAGATACGCAGTATTTT
TRBD1,-,TRBJ2-7,TRBV5-1,CASSLGDRVKVYEQYF,TGCGCCAGCAGCTTGGGGGACAGGGTCAAGGTCTACGAGCAGTACTTC
TRBD1,-,TRBJ2-1,TRBV5-4,CASRPRQGYNEQFF,TGTGCCAGCAGACCTCGACAGGGGTACAATGAGCAGTTCTTC
-,once,TRBJ1-2,TRBV6-5,CASRTQGRYYGYTF,TGTGCCAGCAGAACACAGGGAAGGTACTATGGCTACACCTTC
-,-,TRBJ2-1,TRBV4-1,CASNDQEGHNEQFF,TGCGCCAGCAACGACCAGGAGGGGCACAATGAGCAGTTCTTC
TRBD1,once,TRBJ1-1,TRBV6-5,CASRGQGAGLTEAFF,TGTGCCAGCAGGGGCCAGGGGGCAGGCTTAACTGAAGCTTTCTTT
-,-,TRBJ1-5,TRBV6-5,CASSGENGPQHF,TGTGCCAGCAGTGGTGAAAACGGGCCCCAGCATTTT
-,-,TRBJ2-7,TRBV28,CASSLSGSSYEQYF,TGTGCCAGCAGCCTTAGCGGAAGCTCCTACGAGCAGTACTTC
-,-,TRBJ2-1,TRBV6-1,CASSEATRDEQFF,TGTGCCAGCAGTGAAGCTACCAGGGATGAGCAGTTCTTC
TRBD1,-,TRBJ2-7,TRBV2,CASSEGDRGYEQYF,TGTGCCAGCAGTGAGGGGGACAGGGGCTACGAGCAGTACTTC
-,-,TRBJ1-6,TRBV6-1,CASTSGGGSPLHF,TGTGCCAGCACGTCGGGTGGCGGTTCACCCCTCCACTTT
TRBD2,-,TRBJ2-7,TRBV27,CASSLSGGGSSYEQYF,TGTGCCAGCAGTTTATCGGGTGGCGGGAGCTCCTACGAGCAGTACTTC
-,-,TRBJ1-1,TRBV5-5,CASSFSGVTEAFF,TGTGCCAGCAGCTTCTCAGGGGTCACTGAAGCTTTCTTT
-,-,TRBJ1-1,TRBV5-1,CASSLGGGAEAFF,TGCGCCAGCAGCTTGGGGGGAGGGGCCGAAGCTTTCTTT
TRBD2,-,TRBJ2-3,TRBV18,CASSPRLAGDSDTQYF,TGTGCCAGCTCACCGAGACTAGCGGGAGACTCAGATACGCAGTATTTT
-,-,TRBJ2-6,TRBV7-9,CASSRRRAGANVLTF,TGTGCCAGCAGCCGGCGGCGTGCTGGGGCCAACGTCCTGACTTTC
-,-,TRBJ1-5,TRBV18,CASSHRDSNQPQHF,TGTGCCAGCTCACACAGAGATAGCAATCAGCCCCAGCATTTT
-,-,TRBJ1-5,TRBV27,CASRSSEDQPQHF,TGTGCCAGCAGGTCCAGCGAGGATCAGCCCCAGCATTTT
-,-,TRBJ1-4,TRBV4-1,CASSQEPRFNEKLFF,TGCGCCAGCAGCCAAGAACCCAGGTTTAATGAAAAACTGTTTTTT
-,-,TRBJ1-3,TRBV7-9,CASSSTEYSGNTIYF,TGTGCCAGCAGCTCGACAGAATACTCTGGAAACACCATATATTTT
-,-,TRBJ1-5,TRBV7-2,CASSLEGRGSPQHF,TGTGCCAGCAGCTTAGAGGGGAGGGGGTCGCCCCAGCATTTT
TRBD1,-,TRBJ1-2,TRBV15,CATSQGARVEGYTF,TGTGCCACCAGCCAGGGGGCGCGGGTAGAGGGCTACACCTTC
-,-,TRBJ2-7,TRBV11-2,CASSSDRGEQYF,TGTGCCAGCAGCTCGGACCGGGGCGAGCAGTACTTC
-,-,TRBJ2-7,TRBV20-1,CSARYVGEQYF,TGCAGTGCTAGGTACGTCGGGGAGCAGTACTTC
-,-,TRBJ2-3,TRBV5-1,CASSFGREADTQYF,TGCGCCAGCAGCTTTGGCAGGGAGGCAGATACGCAGTATTTT
-,-,TRBJ1-1,TRBV5-1,CASSLNWGGENTEAFF,TGCGCCAGCAGCTTGAATTGGGGAGGGGAGAACACTGAAGCTTTCTTT
-,-,TRBJ1-1,TRBV27,CASSVYDRSEAFF,TGTGCCAGCAGTGTATATGACCGGAGTGAAGCTTTCTTT
TRBD1,-,TRBJ2-2,TRBV10-3,CAISATGTGSTGELFF,TGTGCCATCAGTGCCACCGGGACAGGGTCCACCGGGGAGCTGTTTTTT
TRBD1,-,TRBJ1-1,TRBV11-3,CASSLDVAGGGNTEAFF,TGTGCCAGCAGCTTAGACGTGGCAGGGGGCGGGAACACTGAAGCTTTCTTT
-,-,TRBJ2-7,TRBV7-2,CASSPDSLRYEQYF,TGTGCCAGCAGCCCCGACTCCCTCCGCTACGAGCAGTACTTC
-,-,TRBJ2-7,TRBV7-9,CASSLVGAEQYF,TGTGCCAGCAGCTTAGTAGGGGCCGAGCAGTACTTC
TRBD1,-,TRBJ1-5,TRBV5-1,CASSHRDRDPRGGQPQHF,TGCGCCAGCAGCCACCGGGACAGGGATCCTCGGGGGGGTCAGCCCCAGCATTTT
TRBD1,-,TRBJ1-1,TRBV18,CASWGQMNTEAFF,TGTGCCAGCTGGGGACAGATGAACACTGAAGCTTTCTTT
TRBD1,once,TRBJ2-7,TRBV6-5,CASSYSGQGAYEQYF,TGTGCCAGCAGTTACTCGGGACAGGGGGCCTACGAGCAGTACTTC
-,-,TRBJ1-1,TRBV6-1,CASSEGYLSPAFF,TGTGCCAGCAGTGAAGGTTACCTTAGTCCCGCTTTCTTT
TRBD1,-,TRBJ2-2,TRBV7-3,CASSVQGPNTGELFF,TGTGCCAGCAGCGTACAGGGGCCGAACACCGGGGAGCTGTTTTTT
-,-,TRBJ1-3,TRBV7-9,CASSLAVRNTIYF,TGTGCCAGCAGCTTAGCTGTCAGAAACACCATATATTTT